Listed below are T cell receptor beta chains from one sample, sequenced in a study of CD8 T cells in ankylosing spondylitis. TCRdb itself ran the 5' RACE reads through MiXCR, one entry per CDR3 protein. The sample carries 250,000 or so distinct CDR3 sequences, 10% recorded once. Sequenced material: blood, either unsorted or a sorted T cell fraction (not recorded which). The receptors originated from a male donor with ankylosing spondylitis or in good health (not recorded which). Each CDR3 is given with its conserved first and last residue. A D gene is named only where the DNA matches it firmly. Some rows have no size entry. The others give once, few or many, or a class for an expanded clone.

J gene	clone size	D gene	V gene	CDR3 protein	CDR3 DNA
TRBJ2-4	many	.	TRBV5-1	CASSDSTENIQYF	TGCGCCAGCAGCGACAGTACTGAAAACATTCAGTACTTC
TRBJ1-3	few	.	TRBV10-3	CAIRPDTDYLRYF	TGTGCCATCAGACCAGACACCGACTACCTGCGATATTTT
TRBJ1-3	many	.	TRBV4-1	CASSQDITGLFSGNTIYF	TGCGCCAGCAGCCAAGATATCACGGGTCTCTTCTCTGGAAACACCATATATTTT
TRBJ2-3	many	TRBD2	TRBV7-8	CASSPVWRGERTDTQYF	TGTGCCAGCAGCCCTGTTTGGCGGGGGGAACGCACAGATACGCAGTATTTT
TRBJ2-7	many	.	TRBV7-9	CASSLVEDEQYF	TGTGCCAGCAGCTTAGTAGAAGACGAGCAGTACTTC
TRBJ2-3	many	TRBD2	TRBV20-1	CSAPRLAPDTQYF	TGCAGTGCTCCTAGACTAGCACCAGATACGCAGTATTTT
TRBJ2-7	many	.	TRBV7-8	CASSLNRVYEQYF	TGTGCCAGCAGCTTAAACAGGGTCTACGAGCAGTACTTC
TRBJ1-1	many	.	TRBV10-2	CASSRDRQDTEAFF	TGCGCCAGCAGTAGGGATCGACAAGACACTGAAGCTTTCTTT
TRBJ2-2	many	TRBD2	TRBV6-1	CASSREWPGLAGVGELFF	TGTGCCAGCAGCCGCGAATGGCCGGGACTAGCGGGAGTCGGGGAGCTGTTTTTT
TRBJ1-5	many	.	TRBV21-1	CASSKRAGCKRQPQHF	TGTGCCAGCAGCAAGAGGGCAGGGTGTAAAAGACAGCCCCAGCATTTT
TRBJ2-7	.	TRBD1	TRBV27	CASSLQGATSIQQYF	TGTGCCAGCAGTCTCCAGGGGGCGACTAGTATACAGCAGTACTTC
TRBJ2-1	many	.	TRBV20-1	CSVNPEDRPVSYNEQFF	TGCAGTGTCAATCCCGAAGACAGACCCGTCTCCTACAATGAGCAGTTCTTC
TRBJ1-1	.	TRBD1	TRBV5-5	CASRPGTGGAWGTEAFF	TGTGCCAGCAGACCCGGGACAGGGGGCGCTTGGGGCACTGAAGCTTTCTTT
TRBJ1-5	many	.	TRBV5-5	CASSWGTGNQPQHF	TGTGCCAGCAGCTGGGGGACGGGCAATCAGCCCCAGCATTTT
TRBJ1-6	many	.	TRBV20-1	CSAAPSSSYNSPLHF	TGCAGTGCAGCGCCCTCCAGCTCCTATAATTCACCCCTCCACTTT
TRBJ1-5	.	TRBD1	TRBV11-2	CASSLDRFGQGNQPQHF	TGTGCCAGCAGCTTAGACCGATTCGGACAGGGCAATCAGCCCCAGCATTTT
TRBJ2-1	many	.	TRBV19	CATAKRGSFDNEQFF	TGTGCCACCGCGAAAAGGGGCTCCTTCGACAATGAGCAGTTCTTC
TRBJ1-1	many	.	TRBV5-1	CASSLAGAYTEAFF	TGCGCCAGCAGCTTGGCGGGGGCCTACACTGAAGCTTTCTTT
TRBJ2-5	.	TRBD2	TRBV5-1	CASSLGTSGGALGETQYF	TGCGCCAGCAGCCTCGGGACTAGCGGGGGGGCGCTGGGAGAGACCCAGTACTTC
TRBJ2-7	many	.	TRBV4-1	CASSQVGSYQYF	TGCGCCAGCAGCCAAGTAGGAAGCTATCAGTACTTC
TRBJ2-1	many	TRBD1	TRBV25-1	CASSRGGGLGNEQFF	TGTGCCAGCAGTCGAGGGGGCGGGCTAGGCAATGAGCAGTTCTTC
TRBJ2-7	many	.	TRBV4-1	CASSLERLSYEQYF	TGCGCCAGCAGCTTAGAAAGGTTATCCTACGAGCAGTACTTC
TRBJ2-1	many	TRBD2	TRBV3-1	CASSQGLAGAVSYNEQFF	TGTGCCAGCAGCCAAGGACTAGCGGGGGCCGTTTCCTACAATGAGCAGTTCTTC
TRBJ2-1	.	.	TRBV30	CAWSVQWNEQLF	TGTGCCTGGAGTGTACAGTGGAATGAGCAGCTCTTC
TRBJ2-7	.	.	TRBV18	CASSPSSRGPSSYEQYF	TGTGCCAGCTCACCCTCTTCGCGGGGACCAAGCTCCTACGAGCAGTACTTC
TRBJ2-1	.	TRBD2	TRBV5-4	CAISFEREGLNEQFF	TGTGCCATCAGCTTCGAGCGGGAGGGCCTTAATGAGCAGTTCTTC
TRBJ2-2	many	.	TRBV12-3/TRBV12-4	CASTGVGVYTGELFF	TGTGCCAGCACTGGGGTCGGCGTCTACACCGGGGAGCTGTTTTTT
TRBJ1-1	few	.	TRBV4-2	CASSQAIMNTEAFF	TGTGCCAGCAGCCAGGCTATCATGAACACTGAAGCTTTCTTT